Sequencing of this T cell receptor beta chain was carried out in a study of shared clonotypes between healthy human individuals. Here immunoSEQ multiplex PCR was the method, and the copy in TCRdb shows in-frame clones only, minus some. Of some 2,000,000 clones detected, roughly 95% appear once; the ten largest clones hold roughly 1%. The naive CD8 subset, CD45RO-negative cells positively selected for CCR7, excluded terminally differentiated effector memory CD45RA+ cells. The clonotype was recovered from a man younger than 35 in good health. Sequencing was performed on naive CD8+ T cells sorted from blood.

CDR3 protein: CASSLEATGVDTQYF. Written as DNA, the CDR3 is TGCGCCAGCAGCTTGGAGGCGACAGGGGTAGATACGCAGTATTTT. The V and J genes are TRBV5-1 and TRBJ2-3, with 8 bases identical to TRBD1. The ends lost 0 bases at V and 5 bases at J; junction bases unmatched: 5. CDR1 SGHRS and CDR2 YFSETQ come from the germline V gene. The CDR3 contains 15 residues.